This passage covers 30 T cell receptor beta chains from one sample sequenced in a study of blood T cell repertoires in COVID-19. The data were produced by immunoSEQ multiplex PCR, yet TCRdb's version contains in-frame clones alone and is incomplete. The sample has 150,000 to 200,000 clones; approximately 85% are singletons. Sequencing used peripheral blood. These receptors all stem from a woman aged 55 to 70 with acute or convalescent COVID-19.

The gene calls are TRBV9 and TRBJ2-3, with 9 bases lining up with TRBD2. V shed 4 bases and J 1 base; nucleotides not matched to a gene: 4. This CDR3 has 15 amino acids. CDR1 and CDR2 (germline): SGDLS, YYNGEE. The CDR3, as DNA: TGTGCCAGCAGCACCCGGACTAGCGGCACAGATACGCAGTATTTT. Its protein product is CASSTRTSGTDTQYF.

CDR3 amino acids: CASSPGEVRSGNTIYF. CDR3 sequence (DNA): TGTGCCAGCTCCCCAGGGGAGGTACGAAGTGGAAACACCATATATTTT. The rearrangement links TRBV18 to TRBJ1-3; tentatively, D is TRBD1 (6 bases). From germline, CDR1 is KGHSH and CDR2 LQKENI. The ends were cut back, 6 bases at V and 3 bases at J, with 18 bases in the middle. The CDR3 consists of 16 residues.

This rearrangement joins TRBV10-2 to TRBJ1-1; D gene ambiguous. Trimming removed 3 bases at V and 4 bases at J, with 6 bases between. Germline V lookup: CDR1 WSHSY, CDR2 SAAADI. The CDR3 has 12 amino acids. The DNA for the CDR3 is TGCGCCAGCAGTGAATCTGTCACTGAAGCTTTCTTT. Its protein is CASSESVTEAFF.

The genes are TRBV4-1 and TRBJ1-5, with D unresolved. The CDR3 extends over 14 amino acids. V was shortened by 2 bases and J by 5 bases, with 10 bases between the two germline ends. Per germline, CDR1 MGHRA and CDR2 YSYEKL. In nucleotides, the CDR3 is TGCGCCAGCAGCCAATGGGTAAGCGATCAGCCCCAGCATTTT. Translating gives CASSQWVSDQPQHF.

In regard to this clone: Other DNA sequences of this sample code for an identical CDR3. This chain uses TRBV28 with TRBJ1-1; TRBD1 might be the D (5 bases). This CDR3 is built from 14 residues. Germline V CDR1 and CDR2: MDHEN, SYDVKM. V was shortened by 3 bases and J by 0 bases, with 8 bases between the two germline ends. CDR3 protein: CASSFGGLNTEAFF. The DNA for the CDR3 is TGTGCCAGCAGTTTCGGGGGATTGAACACTGAAGCTTTCTTT. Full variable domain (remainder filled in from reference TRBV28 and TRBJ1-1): DVKVTQSSRYLVKRTGEKVFLECVQDMDHENMFWYRQDPGLGLRLIYFSYDVKMKEKGDIPEGYSVSREKKERFSLILESASTNQTSMYLCASSFGGLNTEAFFGQGTRLTVV.

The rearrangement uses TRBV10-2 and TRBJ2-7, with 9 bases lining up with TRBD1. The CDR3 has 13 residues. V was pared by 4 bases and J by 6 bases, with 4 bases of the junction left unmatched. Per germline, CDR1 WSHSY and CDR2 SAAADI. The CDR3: CASSGTGGREQYV. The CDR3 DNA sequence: TGCGCCAGCAGTGGTACAGGGGGCCGCGAGCAGTACGTC.

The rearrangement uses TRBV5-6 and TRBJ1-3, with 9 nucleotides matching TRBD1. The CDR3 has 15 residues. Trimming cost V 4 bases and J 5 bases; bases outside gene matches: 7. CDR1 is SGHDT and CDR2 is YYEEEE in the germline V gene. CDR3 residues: CASSPEQGARNTIYF. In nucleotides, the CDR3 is TGTGCCAGCAGCCCAGAACAGGGGGCAAGAAACACCATATATTTT.

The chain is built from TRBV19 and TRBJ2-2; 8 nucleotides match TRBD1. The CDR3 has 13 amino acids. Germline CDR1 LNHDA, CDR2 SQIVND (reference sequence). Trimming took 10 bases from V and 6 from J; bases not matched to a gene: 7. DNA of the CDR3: TGTGCCACTTGCTGGACAGGGTCCGGGGAGCTGTTTTTT. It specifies CATCWTGSGELFF. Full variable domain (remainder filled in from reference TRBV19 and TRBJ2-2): DGGITQSPKYLFRKEGQNVTLSCEQNLNHDAMYWYRQDPGQGLRLIYYSQIVNDFQKGDIAEGYSVSREKKESFPLTVTSAQKNPTAFYLCATCWTGSGELFFGEGSRLTVL.

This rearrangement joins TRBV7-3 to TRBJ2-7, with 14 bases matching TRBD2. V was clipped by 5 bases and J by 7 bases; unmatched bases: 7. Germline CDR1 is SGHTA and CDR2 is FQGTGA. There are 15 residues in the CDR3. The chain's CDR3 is CASSLGLAGDQEQYF. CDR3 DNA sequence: TGTGCCAGCAGCCTGGGACTAGCGGGAGATCAGGAGCAGTACTTC.

For the CDR3, the DNA is TGTGCCACCTCCCCGGGGGACAGGGTCGCGTACGAGCAGTACTTC. Translation gives CATSPGDRVAYEQYF. The V and J genes are TRBV28 and TRBJ2-7; 9 bases are a match to TRBD1. Germline values: CDR1 MDHEN, CDR2 SYDVKM. V lost 10 bases and J lost 4; bases outside the gene matches: 14. The CDR3 sequence is 15 residues long.

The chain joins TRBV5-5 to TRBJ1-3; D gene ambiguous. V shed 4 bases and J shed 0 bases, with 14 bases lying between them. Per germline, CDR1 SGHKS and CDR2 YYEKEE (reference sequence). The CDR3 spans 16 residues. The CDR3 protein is CASSTTGISSGNTIYF. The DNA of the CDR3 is TGTGCCAGCAGCACGACCGGGATCTCCTCTGGAAACACCATATATTTT.

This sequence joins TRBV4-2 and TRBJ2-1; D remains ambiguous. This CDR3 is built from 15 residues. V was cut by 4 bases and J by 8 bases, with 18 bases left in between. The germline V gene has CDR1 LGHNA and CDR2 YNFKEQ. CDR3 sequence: CASSRTYGIQDEQFF. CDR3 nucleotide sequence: TGTGCCAGCAGCCGAACCTACGGTATCCAGGATGAGCAGTTCTTC.

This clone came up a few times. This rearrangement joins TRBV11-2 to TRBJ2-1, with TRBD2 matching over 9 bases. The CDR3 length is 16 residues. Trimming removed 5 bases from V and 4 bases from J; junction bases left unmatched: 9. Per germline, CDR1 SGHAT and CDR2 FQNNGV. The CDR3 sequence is CASSRVGAGGYNEQFF. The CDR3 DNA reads TGTGCCAGCAGCCGCGTAGGTGCGGGAGGGTACAATGAGCAGTTCTTC.

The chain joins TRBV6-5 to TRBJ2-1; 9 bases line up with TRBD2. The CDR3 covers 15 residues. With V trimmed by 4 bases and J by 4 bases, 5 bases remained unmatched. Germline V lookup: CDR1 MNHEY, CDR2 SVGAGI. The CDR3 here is CASSSRLAGYNEQFF. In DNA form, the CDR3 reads TGTGCCAGCAGTTCGAGGCTAGCGGGATACAATGAGCAGTTCTTC.

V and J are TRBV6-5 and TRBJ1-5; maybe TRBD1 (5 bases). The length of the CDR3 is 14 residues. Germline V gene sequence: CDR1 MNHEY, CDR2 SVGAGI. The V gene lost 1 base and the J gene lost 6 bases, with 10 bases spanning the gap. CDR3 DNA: TGTGCCAGCAGTTACTTGGGGGGAGGTCAGCCCCAGCATTTT. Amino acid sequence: CASSYLGGGQPQHF.

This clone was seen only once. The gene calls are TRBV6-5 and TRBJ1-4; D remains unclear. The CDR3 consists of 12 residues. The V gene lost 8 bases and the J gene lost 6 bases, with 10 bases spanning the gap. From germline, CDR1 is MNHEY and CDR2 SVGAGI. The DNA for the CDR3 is TGTGCCAGCGCGGAGGTCGATGAAAAACTGTTTTTT. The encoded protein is CASAEVDEKLFF.

The DNA for the CDR3 is TGTGCCAGCAGCTTAGATAGAGGGGACTGGGAAATCTACGAGCAGTACTTC. Its protein product is CASSLDRGDWEIYEQYF. V is TRBV11-2 and J is TRBJ2-7; D possibly corresponds to TRBD2 (6 bases). V lost 0 bases and J 3 bases, leaving 18 bases between the germline ends. The germline V gene has CDR1 SGHAT and CDR2 FQNNGV. The CDR3 spans 17 residues. Full variable domain (outside the CDR3, taken from reference TRBV11-2 and TRBJ2-7): EAGVAQSPRYKIIEKRQSVAFWCNPISGHATLYWYQQILGQGPKLLIQFQNNGVVDDSQLPKDRFSAERLKGVDSTLKIQPAKLEDSAVYLCASSLDRGDWEIYEQYFGPGTRLTVT.

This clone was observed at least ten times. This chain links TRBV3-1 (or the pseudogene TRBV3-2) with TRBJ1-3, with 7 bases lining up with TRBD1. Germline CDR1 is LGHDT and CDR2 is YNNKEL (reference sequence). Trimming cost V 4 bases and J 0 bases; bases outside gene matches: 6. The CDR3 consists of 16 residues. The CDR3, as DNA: TGTGCCAGCAGCCGTTCCCGGGACAGCTCTGGAAACACCATATATTTT. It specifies CASSRSRDSSGNTIYF.

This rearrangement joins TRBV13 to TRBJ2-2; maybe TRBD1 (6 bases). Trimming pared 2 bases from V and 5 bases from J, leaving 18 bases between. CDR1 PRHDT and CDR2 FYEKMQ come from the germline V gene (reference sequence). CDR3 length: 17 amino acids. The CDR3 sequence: CASSLRGALGGTGELFF. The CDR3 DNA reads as TGTGCCAGCAGCTTAAGAGGGGCCCTAGGGGGTACCGGGGAGCTGTTTTTT.

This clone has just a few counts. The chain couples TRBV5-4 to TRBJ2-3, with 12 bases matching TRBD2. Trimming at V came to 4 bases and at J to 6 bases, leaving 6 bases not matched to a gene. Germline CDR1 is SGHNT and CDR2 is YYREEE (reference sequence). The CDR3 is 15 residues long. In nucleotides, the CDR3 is TGTGCCAGCAGCAGGACTAGCGGGGTTCGTGATACGCAGTATTTT. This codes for CASSRTSGVRDTQYF.

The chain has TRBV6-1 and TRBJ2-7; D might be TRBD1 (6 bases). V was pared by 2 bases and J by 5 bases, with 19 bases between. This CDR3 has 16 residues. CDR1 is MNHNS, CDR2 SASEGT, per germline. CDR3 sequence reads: CASSERVGGGADEQYF. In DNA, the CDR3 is TGTGCCAGCAGTGAAAGGGTCGGTGGGGGCGCGGACGAGCAGTACTTC.

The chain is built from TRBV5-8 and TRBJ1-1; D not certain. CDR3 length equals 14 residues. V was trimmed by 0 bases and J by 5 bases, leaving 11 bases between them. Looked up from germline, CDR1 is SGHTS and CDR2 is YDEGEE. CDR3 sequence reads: CASSLGIGETEAFF. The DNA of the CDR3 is TGTGCCAGCAGCTTGGGGATCGGGGAAACTGAAGCTTTCTTT.

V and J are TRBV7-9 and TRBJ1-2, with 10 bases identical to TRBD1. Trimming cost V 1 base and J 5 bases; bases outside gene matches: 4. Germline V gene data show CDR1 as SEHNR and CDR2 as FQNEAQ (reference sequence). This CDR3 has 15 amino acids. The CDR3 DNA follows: TGTGCCAGCAGCTTAGACCGACAGGGGGCGTATGGCTACACCTTC. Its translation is CASSLDRQGAYGYTF.

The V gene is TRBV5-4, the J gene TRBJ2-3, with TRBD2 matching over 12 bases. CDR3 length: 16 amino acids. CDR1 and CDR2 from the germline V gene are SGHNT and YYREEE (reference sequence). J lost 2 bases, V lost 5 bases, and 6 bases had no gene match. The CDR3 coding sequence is TGTGCCAGCAGTTCCGGGACTAGCGGGTACACAGATACGCAGTATTTT. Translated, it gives CASSSGTSGYTDTQYF.

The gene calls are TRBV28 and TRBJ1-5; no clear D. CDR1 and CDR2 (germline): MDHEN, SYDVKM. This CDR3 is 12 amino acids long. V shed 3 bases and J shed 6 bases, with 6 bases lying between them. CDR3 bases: TGTGCCAGCAGTTTCGCGTCTCAGCCCCAGCATTTT. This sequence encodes CASSFASQPQHF.

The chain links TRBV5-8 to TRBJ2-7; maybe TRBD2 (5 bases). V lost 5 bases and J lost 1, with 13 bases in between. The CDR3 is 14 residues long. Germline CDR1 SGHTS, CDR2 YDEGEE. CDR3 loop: CASRGRGRSYEQYF. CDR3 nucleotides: TGTGCCAGCAGGGGGAGAGGGCGTTCCTACGAGCAGTACTTC.

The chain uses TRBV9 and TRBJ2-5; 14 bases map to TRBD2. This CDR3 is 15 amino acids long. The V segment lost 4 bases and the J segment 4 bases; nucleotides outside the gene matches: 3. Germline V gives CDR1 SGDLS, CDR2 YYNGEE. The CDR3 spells CASSFGTSGRETQYF. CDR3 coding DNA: TGTGCCAGCAGCTTCGGGACTAGCGGGAGAGAGACCCAGTACTTC.

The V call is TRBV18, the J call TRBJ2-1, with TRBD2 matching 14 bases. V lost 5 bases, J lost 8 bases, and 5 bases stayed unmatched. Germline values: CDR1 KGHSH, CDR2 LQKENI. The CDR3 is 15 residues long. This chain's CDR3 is CASSFGTSGRDEQFF. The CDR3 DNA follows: TGTGCCAGCTCATTCGGGACTAGCGGGAGAGATGAGCAGTTCTTC.

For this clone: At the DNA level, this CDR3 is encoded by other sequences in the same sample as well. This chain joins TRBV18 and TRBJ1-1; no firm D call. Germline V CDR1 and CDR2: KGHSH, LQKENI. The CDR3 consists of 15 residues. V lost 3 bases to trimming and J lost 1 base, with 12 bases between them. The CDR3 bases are TGTGCCAGCTCACCTTCTGGCCAGGCGAACACTGAAGCTTTCTTT. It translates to CASSPSGQANTEAFF.

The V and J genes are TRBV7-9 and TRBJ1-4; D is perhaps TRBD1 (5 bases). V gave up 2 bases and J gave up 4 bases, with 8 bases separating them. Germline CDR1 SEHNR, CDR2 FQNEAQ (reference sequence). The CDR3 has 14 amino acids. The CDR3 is CASSLIQGNEKLFF. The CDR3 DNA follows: TGTGCCAGCAGCTTAATCCAGGGTAATGAAAAACTGTTTTTT.